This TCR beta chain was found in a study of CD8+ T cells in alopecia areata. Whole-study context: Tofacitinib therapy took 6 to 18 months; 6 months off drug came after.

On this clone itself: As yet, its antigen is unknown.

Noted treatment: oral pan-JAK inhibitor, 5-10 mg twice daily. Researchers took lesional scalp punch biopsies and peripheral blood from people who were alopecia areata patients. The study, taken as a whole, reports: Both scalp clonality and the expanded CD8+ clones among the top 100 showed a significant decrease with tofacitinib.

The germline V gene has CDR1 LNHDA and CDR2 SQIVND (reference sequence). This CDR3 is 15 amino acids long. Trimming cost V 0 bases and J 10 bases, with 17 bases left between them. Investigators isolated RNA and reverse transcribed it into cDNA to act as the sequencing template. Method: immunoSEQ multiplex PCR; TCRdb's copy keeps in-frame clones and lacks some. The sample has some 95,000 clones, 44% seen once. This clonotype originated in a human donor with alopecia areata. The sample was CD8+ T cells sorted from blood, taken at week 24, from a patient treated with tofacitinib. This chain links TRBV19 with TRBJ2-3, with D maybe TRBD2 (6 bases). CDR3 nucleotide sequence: TGTGCCAGTAGTATAGAGGCACTAGCTTTGGATTCGCAGTATTTT. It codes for CASSIEALALDSQYF.